Listed here are 10 T cell receptor beta chains from one sample, sequenced in a study of T cell repertoires in cytomegalovirus infection. TCRdb reprocessed the reads via MiXCR and lists one record per CDR3 protein. This table holds about 260,000 distinct CDR3 sequences, over 8% found once. Material for sequencing was PBMCs. These receptors were collected from a human donor in good health (CMV status not recorded). Some clones in this sample may be carry-over from other donors' samples.

The rearrangement uses TRBV12-3 or TRBV12-4 and TRBJ1-3; tentatively, D is TRBD1 (6 bases). This CDR3 has 14 residues. Trimming cost V 6 bases and J 4 bases, with 13 bases left between them. The CDR3 sequence is CASRKAGDGNTIYF. DNA for the CDR3: TGTGCCAGCAGGAAGGCAGGGGACGGAAACACCATATATTTT.

This clonotype was seen repeatedly, ten times or more. The chain has TRBV11-2 and TRBJ2-7; D is possibly TRBD2 (5 bases). Between the trimmed V and J ends, which lost 5 bases and 9 bases, there was a span of 20 bases. There are 14 residues in the CDR3. Germline assignment: CDR1 SGHAT and CDR2 FQNNGV. The CDR3 protein is CASSETTGFIGQYF. The CDR3 nucleotides are TGTGCCAGCAGCGAAACGACGGGATTCATAGGGCAGTACTTC.

Many counts were recorded for this clonotype. The V call is TRBV6-2 or TRBV6-3, the J call TRBJ2-1; D gene ambiguous. This CDR3 contains 15 residues. V lost 6 bases, J lost 0 bases, and 12 bases lay in between. CDR1 MNHEY and CDR2 SVGEGT come from the germline V gene. The chain's CDR3 is CASRVPLSSYNEQFF. DNA of the CDR3: TGTGCCAGCAGAGTCCCCCTTAGCTCCTACAATGAGCAGTTCTTC.

The chain joins TRBV4-2 to TRBJ1-2, with 10 bases identical to TRBD1. Germline loops: CDR1 LGHNA, CDR2 YNFKEQ. The trim removed 4 bases at V and 8 bases at J, leaving 4 bases unmatched. The CDR3 length is 13 residues. The CDR3 DNA is TGTGCCAGCAGCCGGGACAGGGGCAAGGGCTACACCTTC. Protein: CASSRDRGKGYTF.

This clonotype has a count of ten or more. The chain couples TRBV7-2 to TRBJ1-2; a possible D gene is TRBD1 (6 bases). This CDR3 comprises 13 residues. Germline CDR1 SGHTA, CDR2 FQGNSA. V was clipped by 5 bases and J by 4 bases, with 11 bases between them. The CDR3 sequence: CASSRDTIYGYTF. The CDR3 DNA is TGTGCCAGCAGCCGGGACACCATCTATGGCTACACCTTC.

In its sample, this clonotype was seen many times. This sequence joins TRBV7-2 and TRBJ2-5; D remains unclear. V lost 4 bases to trimming and J lost 7 bases, with 13 bases between them. The CDR3 covers 13 residues. CDR1 SGHTA and CDR2 FQGNSA come from the germline V gene. DNA for the CDR3: TGTGCCAGCAGCTCCCGGCCCCTGGGGACCCAGTACTTC. The encoded protein is CASSSRPLGTQYF.

This clonotype was seen at least ten times. The chain carries TRBV7-2 and TRBJ2-7; 9 nucleotides match TRBD1. The CDR3 length is 15 residues. With 4 bases clipped from V and 2 bases from J, the junction kept 6 bases outside the gene matches. The germline gives CDR1 SGHTA, CDR2 FQGNSA. In DNA form, the CDR3 reads TGTGCCAGCAGCTCACACAGGGGGCTCACCTACGAGCAGTACTTC. It encodes CASSSHRGLTYEQYF.

The chain joins TRBV20-1 to TRBJ2-3; 9 bases match TRBD2. The V and J ends lost 3 bases and 2 bases, in that order; junction bases with no gene match: 6. Germline CDR1 and CDR2: DFQATT and SNEGSKA (reference sequence). The CDR3 length is 15 residues. Here the CDR3 DNA reads TGCAGTGCTAGCGGGACTAGCAGAGACACAGATACGCAGTATTTT. Translated: CSASGTSRDTDTQYF.

This clonotype is labeled as medium-sized (0.01 to 0.1%). This sequence joins TRBV28 and TRBJ2-5; D is ambiguous. The germline V and J ends were trimmed by 5 bases and 0 bases, with 16 bases remaining between them. This CDR3 is 16 amino acids long. Germline values: CDR1 MDHEN, CDR2 SYDVKM. The chain's CDR3 is CASSNPTGRYQETQYF. The CDR3 bases are TGTGCCAGCAGTAACCCGACCGGACGGTACCAAGAGACCCAGTACTTC.

This clonotype has a count of ten or more. V is TRBV30 and J is TRBJ1-1; tentatively, D is TRBD1 (5 bases). The germline gives CDR1 GTSNPN, CDR2 SVGIG (reference sequence). Deletions cut 7 bases from V and 0 bases from J, with 21 bases between. This CDR3 contains 16 residues. The CDR3 reads CASNPKSMGLNTEAFF. The CDR3 region has the DNA TGTGCCTCAAATCCGAAATCTATGGGGCTGAACACTGAAGCTTTCTTT. Supplemented by reference TRBV30 and TRBJ1-1, the full variable domain reads SQTIHQWPATLVQPVGSPLSLECTVEGTSNPNLYWYRQAAGRGLQLLFYSVGIGQISSEVPQNLSASRPQDRQFILSSKKLLLSDSGFYLCASNPKSMGLNTEAFFGQGTRLTVV.